The rows below give T cell receptor beta chains drawn from one sample of a study of T-cell memory formation after mild COVID-19. TCRdb reanalysed the 5' RACE reads using MiXCR and keeps one entry per CDR3 protein. There are under 700,000 distinct CDR3 sequences in the sample; over 20% occur only once, and approximately 13% lies in the top ten. What was sequenced was PBMCs or a T cell subset sorted from them (not recorded which). The receptors shown here come from an adult woman who had mild COVID-19 (a few samples of this study predate the infection). Cell type and time point are not known. Both conserved end residues are part of each CDR3. D genes are given only for firm matches. The size of a clone is reported for some rows only, either as once, few or many, or as a class for expanded clones.

abundance	len	d_gene	v_gene	j_gene	CDR3nt	CDR3aa
NA	14	NA	TRBV7-9	TRBJ2-1	TGTGCCAGCAGCTTAGAGATGTTCCGCAATGAGCAGTTCTTC	CASSLEMFRNEQFF
NA	15	NA	TRBV24-1	TRBJ2-2	TGTGCCACCAGTGATTTCCGGGCGAACACCGGGGAGCTGTTTTTT	CATSDFRANTGELFF
few	15	TRBD1	TRBV5-1	TRBJ2-5	TGCGCCAGCAGCTTGTCCGGGACAGGTGAAGAGACCCAGTACTTC	CASSLSGTGEETQYF
NA	13	TRBD2	TRBV29-1	TRBJ2-1	TGCAGCGATGGTAGCGGGAGCGGGAGTGAGCAGTTCTTC	CSDGSGSGSEQFF
once	13	NA	TRBV19	TRBJ1-2	TGTGCCAGTAGGGGCGACTGGGGGCCGTACCCCATCTTC	CASRGDWGPYPIF
once	15	NA	TRBV20-1	TRBJ2-2	TGCAGTGCTAGTCTTGGGGGGCTGCACGCCGGGGAGCTGTTTTTT	CSASLGGLHAGELFF
few	15	TRBD1	TRBV10-3	TRBJ2-3	TGTGCCATCAGTGACCCCGGGACAGCCACAGATACGCAGTATTTT	CAISDPGTATDTQYF
NA	16	NA	TRBV5-4	TRBJ2-1	TGTGCCAGCAGCCCTGCGCCCGAGGGCTCCTACAATGAGCAGTTCTTC	CASSPAPEGSYNEQFF
NA	15	TRBD2	TRBV4-1	TRBJ2-3	TGCGCCAGCAGCCAACTTATAGCGGGGGCAGATACGCAGTATTTT	CASSQLIAGADTQYF
many	12	NA	TRBV29-1	TRBJ2-7	TGCAGCGTTGAAACCGGAACCTACGAGCAGTACTTC	CSVETGTYEQYF
NA	14	TRBD1	TRBV30	TRBJ2-7	TGTGCCTGGAGCCCAAGCCAACGGACAGGGGACAAGTACTTC	CAWSPSQRTGDKYF
NA	10	NA	TRBV6-5	TRBJ1-5	TGTGCCAGCGGGGGGCAGCCCCAGCATTTT	CASGGQPQHF
many	16	NA	TRBV7-8	TRBJ1-1	TGTGCCAGCAGCTTTAGGGGGAAAGGGCCAAGTGGGAAAGCTTTCTTT	CASSFRGKGPSGKAFF
NA	15	TRBD1	TRBV19	TRBJ1-6	TGTGCCAGTAGTCACGGGACAGGGAGAGGCTCACCCCTCCACTTT	CASSHGTGRGSPLHF
NA	13	NA	TRBV15	TRBJ1-1	TGTGCCACCAGCCCTTTCCAGGAAACTGAAGCTTTCTTT	CATSPFQETEAFF
many	15	TRBD1	TRBV7-9	TRBJ2-3	TGTGCCAGCAGCGTGACAGGGGAACCGCCGGGGACGCAGTATTTT	CASSVTGEPPGTQYF
NA	10	NA	TRBV20-1	TRBJ1-6	TGCAGTGCTCGCAGGGGTATGCTCCACTTT	CSARRGMLHF
few	17	TRBD1	TRBV29-1	TRBJ1-6	TGCAGCGTGCAAGTCACAGGGGTAGGACAGGGGAATTCACCCCTCCACTTT	CSVQVTGVGQGNSPLHF
NA	16	NA	TRBV4-1	TRBJ1-2	TGCGCCAGCAGCCAAGACGCCAGGACGATTAACTATGGCTACACCTTC	CASSQDARTINYGYTF
many	15	TRBD2	TRBV7-3	TRBJ2-1	TGTGCCAGCAGTAGCGGGGGGGGATCCTACAATGAGCAGTTCTTC	CASSSGGGSYNEQFF
few	11	NA	TRBV12-3/TRBV12-4	TRBJ2-1	TGTGCCAGCAGCGACTCTAATGAGCAGTTCTTC	CASSDSNEQFF
few	16	NA	TRBV12-3/TRBV12-4	TRBJ1-1	TGTGCCAGCCTACAAAGGGGGAACCCCGTGGCCCCTGAAGCTTTCTTT	CASLQRGNPVAPEAFF
NA	15	NA	TRBV24-1	TRBJ2-4	TGTGCCACCAGTGATCCGTTAGAGGGGGGGAACATTCAGTACTTC	CATSDPLEGGNIQYF
few	13	TRBD1	TRBV30	TRBJ1-5	TGTGCCTGGTCGGGACAGGCGAATCAGCCCCAGCATTTT	CAWSGQANQPQHF
NA	13	NA	TRBV6-5	TRBJ1-2	TGTGCCAGCAGTTATCACCTGGGAGATGGCTACACCTTC	CASSYHLGDGYTF
NA	14	NA	TRBV9	TRBJ1-5	TGTGCCAGCAGCTCCCCAGGGGCCGCTCAGCCCCAGCATTTT	CASSSPGAAQPQHF
NA	14	TRBD2	TRBV11-2	TRBJ2-3	TGTGCCAGCAGCTTGACTAGCATAAGAGATACGCAGTATTTT	CASSLTSIRDTQYF
NA	16	TRBD2	TRBV7-9	TRBJ2-3	TGTGCCAGCAGCTTATGGATTGTCGCTAGCGGGAATACGCAGTATTTT	CASSLWIVASGNTQYF
NA	13	NA	TRBV29-1	TRBJ2-1	TGCAGCGTTGGACGGCTATCGTCTAGAGAGCAGTTCTTC	CSVGRLSSREQFF
few	16	TRBD2	TRBV12-3/TRBV12-4	TRBJ2-1	TGTGCCAGCAGTTCCCTGAGCGGGGAGTCCTACAATGAGCAGTTCTTC	CASSSLSGESYNEQFF
NA	15	TRBD1	TRBV29-1	TRBJ2-7	TGCAGCGTTGGGCGTGGGGGACAGGGAGTCTACGAGCAGTACTTC	CSVGRGGQGVYEQYF
few	14	NA	TRBV11-2	TRBJ2-3	TGTGCCAGCAGCTTAGATTACGAGGTAGATACGCAGTATTTT	CASSLDYEVDTQYF
few	15	NA	TRBV6-6	TRBJ2-5	TGTGCCAGCAGTCAATCCCAGGGAGGTGTGGAGACCCAGTACTTC	CASSQSQGGVETQYF
NA	14	TRBD1	TRBV7-9	TRBJ2-4	TGTGCCAGCAGCCCGCGAGGACAGGGGGCCCTTCAGTACTTC	CASSPRGQGALQYF